This T cell receptor beta chain came from a study of regulatory T cells in long-lasting Graves disease. Study conclusions and caveats: Patients whose Graves' disease persisted exhibited lower TCR diversity than those newly diagnosed. With some 2,800 shared public clonotypes, persistent patients exceeded new patients, who shared about a thousand.

The V gene lost 3 bases and the J gene lost 4 bases, with 15 bases spanning the gap. Germline lookup yields CDR1 SNHLY and CDR2 FYNNEI. This CDR3 spans 15 amino acids. Described time point: newly diagnosed GD, antithyroid drugs for less than 3 months. PBMCs provided the RNA from which the TCR library was made. For this clonotype: Its antigen is not known.

Investigators prepared the TCR beta libraries by applying iRepertoire HTBI primers and Arm-PCR of CDR3 regions. From the multiplex PCR reads, TCRdb called clonotypes with MiXCR, one entry per CDR3 protein. Among approximately 470,000 distinct CDR3 sequences listed, roughly 15% were seen once. These sequences were also reported in another study, on T cells in Graves' hyperthyroidism and ophthalmopathy. In that study: TCR CDR3 underwent first-round RT-PCR with the HTBI primer set.

The chain has TRBV2 and TRBJ1-2, with D uncertain. The sequencing used peripheral blood mononuclear cells (PBMCs), collected at new diagnosis, from a patient treated with antithyroid drugs. The TCR was taken from a middle-aged man with Graves disease. The chain's CDR3 is CASSENNLSSYGYTF. CDR3 nucleotide sequence: TGTGCCAGCAGTGAGAACAATCTCTCTTCCTATGGCTACACCTTC.